Shown below are 25 T cell receptor beta chains from a single sample sequenced in a study of cytomegalovirus exposure and HLA in healthy donors. Sequencing used immunoSEQ multiplex PCR; TCRdb keeps in-frame clones, though not all of them. This table has some 140,000 clones, roughly 90% appearing once. The sample comprised PBMCs. The receptor source for this set is a man aged 18 to 30 in good health and CMV-seropositive.

The chain is built from TRBV20-1 and TRBJ1-1, with a possible D match to TRBD1 (6 bases). V was clipped by 4 bases and J by 6 bases, with 9 bases between them. Germline CDR1 reads DFQATT; CDR2 reads SNEGSKA (reference sequence). CDR3 length: 11 residues. CDR3 nucleotide sequence: TGCAGTGCTAACAGACAGGCTGAAGCTTTCTTT. Residues: CSANRQAEAFF.

The genes are TRBV11-2 and TRBJ1-4, with D possibly TRBD1 on 5 matching bases. Germline V gene lookup returns CDR1 SGHAT and CDR2 FQNNGV. V lost 5 bases, J lost 5 bases, and 12 bases lay in between. The CDR3 consists of 14 residues. Here the CDR3 reads CASSAGMGNEKLFF. In nucleotides, the CDR3 is TGTGCCAGCAGCGCAGGGATGGGGAATGAAAAACTGTTTTTT.

This clone came up a few times. The chain recombines TRBV4-3 with TRBJ1-1; 9 bases line up with TRBD1. Germline loops: CDR1 LGHNA, CDR2 YSLEER. Trimming took 0 bases from V and 11 from J; bases not matched to a gene: 7. The CDR3 loop spans 14 amino acids. CDR3 sequence reads: CASSQDAFGQGAFF. CDR3 sequence (DNA): TGCGCCAGCAGCCAAGATGCGTTTGGACAGGGGGCTTTCTTT.

The gene calls are TRBV4-3 and TRBJ2-5, with D perhaps matching TRBD2 (6 bases). The ends were cut back, 0 bases at V and 13 bases at J, with 15 bases in the middle. Germline CDR1 is LGHNA and CDR2 is YSLEER. The CDR3 runs to 13 residues. DNA for the CDR3: TGCGCCAGCAGCCAAGACACTAGCTCCACCAGGTACTTC. This gives the protein CASSQDTSSTRYF.

V gene TRBV11-3 combines with J gene TRBJ2-7; D is perhaps TRBD1 (6 bases). This CDR3 comprises 14 residues. V lost 5 bases and J lost 3, with 14 bases in between. CDR1 is SGHNT, CDR2 YENEEA, per germline. The CDR3 region has the DNA TGTGCCAGCAGCCCCCAGGGGTTGGGCTACGAGCAGTACTTC. Protein product: CASSPQGLGYEQYF.

V gene TRBV18 combines with J gene TRBJ1-1, with D possibly TRBD1 on 6 matching bases. This CDR3 is built from 12 residues. CDR1 is KGHSH, CDR2 LQKENI, per germline. Trimming took off 4 bases at V and 7 bases at J, with 10 bases between the two ends. CDR3 sequence (DNA): TGTGCCAGCTCACTAACAGGGATTGAAGCTTTCTTT. This sequence encodes CASSLTGIEAFF.

The rearrangement uses TRBV11-2 and TRBJ1-2; 7 bases line up with TRBD1. This CDR3 has 16 amino acids. CDR1 and CDR2 (germline): SGHAT, FQNNGV. With V trimmed by 5 bases and J by 3 bases, 12 bases remained unmatched. The CDR3 DNA sequence: TGTGCCAGCAGCCTCCTGGACAGGCAGACTTACTATGGCTACACCTTC. Its protein product is CASSLLDRQTYYGYTF.

This clone came up a few times. The chain joins TRBV7-3 to TRBJ2-2, with TRBD2 matching over 10 bases. J lost 0 bases, V lost 3 bases, and 7 bases had no gene match. Germline CDR1 and CDR2: SGHTA and FQGTGA. The CDR3 is made up of 18 amino acids. CDR3 region: CASSFLAGGGTNTGELFF. The CDR3 DNA reads as TGTGCCAGCAGCTTCTTAGCGGGGGGCGGAACGAACACCGGGGAGCTGTTTTTT.

Only one count was recorded for this clone. The rearrangement joins TRBV2 to TRBJ2-7, with TRBD2 matching over 7 bases. CDR3 length: 14 residues. V shed 5 bases and J 2 bases; nucleotides not matched to a gene: 6. Per germline, CDR1 SNHLY and CDR2 FYNNEI. The CDR3 here is CASSWGGGAYEQYF. CDR3 bases: TGTGCCAGCAGTTGGGGGGGAGGGGCCTACGAGCAGTACTTC.

This sequence joins TRBV6-5 and TRBJ1-1; 9 nucleotides agree with TRBD1. The CDR3 sequence is 13 residues long. V was clipped by 6 bases and J by 11 bases; unmatched bases: 10. Germline V lookup: CDR1 MNHEY, CDR2 SVGAGI. CDR3 sequence reads: CASSFGTGKGAFF. The CDR3 nucleotides are TGTGCCAGCAGCTTCGGGACAGGGAAGGGGGCTTTCTTT.

The CDR3 DNA reads as TGTGCCAGTAGTATAGAGGACACCGGTGAGCAGTTCTTC. Translated: CASSIEDTGEQFF. The V and J genes are TRBV19 and TRBJ2-1; D is perhaps TRBD1 (5 bases). The CDR3 has 13 residues. CDR1 and CDR2 (germline): LNHDA, SQIVND (reference sequence). Deletions cut 0 bases from V and 9 bases from J, with 9 bases between. The full variable domain, its missing parts supplied by reference TRBV19 and TRBJ2-1, is DGGITQSPKYLFRKEGQNVTLSCEQNLNHDAMYWYRQDPGQGLRLIYYSQIVNDFQKGDIAEGYSVSREKKESFPLTVTSAQKNPTAFYLCASSIEDTGEQFFGPGTRLTVL.

V and J are TRBV10-1 and TRBJ1-4; 7 nucleotides align to TRBD1. The CDR3 sequence is 18 residues long. Germline-derived CDR1 and CDR2 are WNHNN and SYGVQD (reference sequence). Trimming took 5 bases from V and 0 from J; bases not matched to a gene: 12. DNA of the CDR3: TGCGCCAGCAGTCAGACAGGGACCCTTGGGACAACTAATGAAAAACTGTTTTTT. Translated: CASSQTGTLGTTNEKLFF.

This chain connects TRBV6-5 to TRBJ2-7; 10 nucleotides align to TRBD2. The CDR3 consists of 14 residues. V lost 2 bases, J lost 5 bases, and 3 bases stayed unmatched. CDR1 is MNHEY, CDR2 SVGAGI, per germline. The CDR3 spells CASSYASGGNEQYF. DNA of the CDR3: TGTGCCAGCAGTTACGCTAGCGGGGGAAACGAGCAGTACTTC.

The rearrangement joins TRBV19 to TRBJ1-5; no firm D call. This CDR3 has 15 residues. The V end was cut by 1 base, the J end by 0 bases, with 7 bases between. Per germline, CDR1 LNHDA and CDR2 SQIVND (reference sequence). The CDR3 protein is CASSIAGYSNQPQHF. CDR3 coding DNA: TGTGCCAGTAGTATAGCGGGTTATAGCAATCAGCCCCAGCATTTT.

The chain joins TRBV2 to TRBJ2-3; the D is unclear. The CDR3 is made up of 14 amino acids. Trimming left V 3 bases short and J 1 base short, with 8 bases between. Germline V gene lookup returns CDR1 SNHLY and CDR2 FYNNEI. The DNA for the CDR3 is TGTGCCAGCAGTGATCCCGCGGGCACAGATACGCAGTATTTT. Its protein is CASSDPAGTDTQYF. The full variable domain, completed using reference TRBV2 and TRBJ2-3, is EPEVTQTPSHQVTQMGQEVILRCVPISNHLYFYWYRQILGQKVEFLVSFYNNEISEKSEIFDDQFSVERPDGSNFTLKIRSTKLEDSAMYFCASSDPAGTDTQYFGPGTRLTVL.

This sequence joins TRBV14 and TRBJ1-1; TRBD1 might be the D (5 bases). Germline lookup yields CDR1 SGHDN and CDR2 FVKESK. V shed 0 bases and J shed 11 bases, with 16 bases lying between them. The CDR3 totals 14 residues. CDR3 in amino acids: CASSQDLGGERAFF. The DNA of the CDR3 is TGTGCCAGCAGCCAAGACCTGGGGGGGGAACGGGCTTTCTTT. The full variable domain, rest sourced from reference TRBV14 and TRBJ1-1, is EAGVTQFPSHSVIEKGQTVTLRCDPISGHDNLYWYRRVMGKEIKFLLHFVKESKQDESGMPNNRFLAERTGGTYSTLKVQPAELEDSGVYFCASSQDLGGERAFFGQGTRLTVV.

The chain links TRBV15 to TRBJ2-3; 9 bases align to TRBD1. Germline CDR1 reads LNHNV; CDR2 reads YYDKDF (reference sequence). The trim removed 1 base at V and 9 bases at J, leaving 8 bases unmatched. There are 15 residues in the CDR3. The CDR3 nucleotides read TGTGCCACCAGCAGAGGAGGGACAGGGTTCGGAACGCAGTATTTT. Its translation: CATSRGGTGFGTQYF. The variable domain in full, completed from reference TRBV15 and TRBJ2-3, reads DAMVIQNPRYQVTQFGKPVTLSCSQTLNHNVMYWYQQKSSQAPKLLFHYYDKDFNNEADTPDNFQSRRPNTSFCFLDIRSPGLGDTAMYLCATSRGGTGFGTQYFGPGTRLTVL.

This clone was recorded once. The chain couples TRBV5-1 to TRBJ1-1; TRBD1 might be the D (6 bases). The CDR3 totals 14 residues. The V and J ends lost 2 bases and 2 bases respectively, with 10 bases between them. Per the germline V gene, CDR1 is SGHRS and CDR2 is YFSETQ. Here the CDR3 reads CASSLQGHNTEAFF. The CDR3 region has the DNA TGCGCCAGCAGCTTACAGGGACACAACACTGAAGCTTTCTTT. The full variable domain, with the rest looked up from reference TRBV5-1 and TRBJ1-1, is KAGVTQTPRYLIKTRGQQVTLSCSPISGHRSVSWYQQTPGQGLQFLFEYFSETQRNKGNFPGRFSGRQFSNSRSEMNVSTLELGDSALYLCASSLQGHNTEAFFGQGTRLTVV.

This clone was detected only a few times. The CDR3 loop reads CASSPGTGYQPQHF. DNA for the CDR3: TGTGCCAGCAGTCCCGGGACAGGGTATCAGCCCCAGCATTTT. The chain employs TRBV6-5 and TRBJ1-5, with TRBD1 matching 9 bases. The germline V gene has CDR1 MNHEY and CDR2 SVGAGI. The CDR3 is 14 residues long. V was pared by 5 bases and J by 5 bases, with 4 bases of the junction left unmatched.

The chain couples TRBV5-6 to TRBJ1-1; tentative D call: TRBD1 (5 bases). Germline V lookup: CDR1 SGHDT, CDR2 YYEEEE. The CDR3 sequence is 14 residues long. V was clipped by 4 bases and J by 0 bases, with 10 bases between them. This CDR3 is CASSHLGVNTEAFF. DNA of the CDR3: TGTGCCAGCAGCCATTTAGGGGTGAACACTGAAGCTTTCTTT.

This chain links TRBV7-9 with TRBJ2-3; the D is unclear. CDR3 size: 14 residues. CDR1 and CDR2 (germline): SEHNR, FQNEAQ (reference sequence). V shed 1 base and J shed 4 bases, with 9 bases lying between them. The CDR3 protein is CASSLGAEADTQYF. The CDR3, as DNA: TGTGCCAGCAGCTTAGGGGCAGAAGCAGATACGCAGTATTTT.

This chain connects TRBV7-7 to TRBJ2-1; 8 bases are shared with TRBD2. The V segment lost 5 bases and the J segment 6 bases; nucleotides outside the gene matches: 12. This CDR3 has 16 residues. Germline loops: CDR1 SSHAT, CDR2 FNYEAQ (reference sequence). The CDR3 spells CASSPAGAGGGNEQFF. For the CDR3, the DNA is TGTGCCAGCAGCCCCGCCGGGGCGGGAGGCGGCAATGAGCAGTTCTTC. Full variable domain (missing parts from reference TRBV7-7 and TRBJ2-1): GAGVSQSPRYKVTKRGQDVTLRCDPISSHATLYWYQQALGQGPEFLTYFNYEAQPDKSGLPSDRFSAERPEGSISTLTIQRTEQRDSAMYRCASSPAGAGGGNEQFFGPGTRLTVL.

The CDR3, as DNA: TGTGCCAGCAGGAACCTAGCGGGGGCCCCCCACGAGCAGTACTTC. This translates into CASRNLAGAPHEQYF. The V and J genes are TRBV6-1 and TRBJ2-7; 10 nucleotides match TRBD2. V lost 6 bases, J lost 5 bases, and 10 bases stayed unmatched. The germline gives CDR1 MNHNS, CDR2 SASEGT. CDR3 length: 15 amino acids.

The chain recombines TRBV9 with TRBJ2-3; TRBD2 matches 15 bases. In germline, CDR1 is SGDLS, CDR2 YYNGEE. Unmatched junction bases numbered 3, after V lost 3 bases and J lost 4 bases. The CDR3 runs to 16 residues. DNA of the CDR3: TGTGCCAGCAGCGCCGGGACTAGCGGGAGGTCAGATACGCAGTATTTT. Translating it yields CASSAGTSGRSDTQYF.

The V and J genes are TRBV5-1 and TRBJ2-7; 9 nucleotides align to TRBD2. J gave up 1 base and V 6 bases, and 11 bases lay outside the gene matches. CDR1 and CDR2 (germline): SGHRS, YFSETQ. The CDR3 sequence is 16 residues long. CDR3: CASMGHSSGASYEQYF. The CDR3 coding sequence is TGCGCCAGCATGGGCCACTCTAGCGGGGCTTCCTACGAGCAGTACTTC.